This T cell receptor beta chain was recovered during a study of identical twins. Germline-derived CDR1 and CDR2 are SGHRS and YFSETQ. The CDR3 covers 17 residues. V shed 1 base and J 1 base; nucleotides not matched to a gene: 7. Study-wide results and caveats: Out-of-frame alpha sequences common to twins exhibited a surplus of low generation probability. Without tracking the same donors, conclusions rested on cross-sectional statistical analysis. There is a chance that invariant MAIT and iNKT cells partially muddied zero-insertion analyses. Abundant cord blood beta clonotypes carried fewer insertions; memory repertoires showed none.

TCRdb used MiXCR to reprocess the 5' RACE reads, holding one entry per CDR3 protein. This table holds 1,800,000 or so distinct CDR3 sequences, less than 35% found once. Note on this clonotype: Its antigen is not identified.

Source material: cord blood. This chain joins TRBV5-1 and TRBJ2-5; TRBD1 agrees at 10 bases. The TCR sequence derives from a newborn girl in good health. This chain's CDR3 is CASSLFTGDRGQETQYF. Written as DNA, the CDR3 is TGCGCCAGCAGCTTGTTTACCGGGGACAGGGGCCAAGAGACCCAGTACTTC.